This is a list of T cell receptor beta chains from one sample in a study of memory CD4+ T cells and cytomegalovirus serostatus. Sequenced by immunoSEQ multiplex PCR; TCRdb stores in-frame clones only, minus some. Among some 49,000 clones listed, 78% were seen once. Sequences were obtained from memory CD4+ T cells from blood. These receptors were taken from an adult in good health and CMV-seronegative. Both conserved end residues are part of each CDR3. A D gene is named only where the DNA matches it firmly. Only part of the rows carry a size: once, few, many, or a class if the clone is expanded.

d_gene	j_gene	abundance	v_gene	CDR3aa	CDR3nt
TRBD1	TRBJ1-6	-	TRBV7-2	CASSSTGWRSPLHF	TGTGCCAGCAGCTCGACAGGGTGGAGATCACCCCTCCACTTT
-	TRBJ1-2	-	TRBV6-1	CASSEITTGYGYTF	TGTGCCAGCAGTGAAATTACTACAGGCTATGGCTACACCTTC
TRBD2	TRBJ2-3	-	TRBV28	CASSSAGGNTDTQYF	TGTGCCAGCAGCTCAGCGGGGGGTAACACAGATACGCAGTATTTT
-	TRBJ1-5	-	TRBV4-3	CASSPLIGVNQPQHF	TGCGCCAGCAGCCCTCTGATTGGGGTCAATCAGCCCCAGCATTTT
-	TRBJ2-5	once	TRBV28	CASSPRSTETQYF	TGTGCCAGCAGTCCCCGGAGTACCGAGACCCAGTACTTC
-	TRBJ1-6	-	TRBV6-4	CASSPGGNLNSPLHF	TGTGCCAGCAGCCCCGGGGGAAATCTAAATTCACCCCTCCACTTT
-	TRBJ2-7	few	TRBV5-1	CASSLEAYEQYF	TGCGCCAGCAGCTTGGAGGCCTACGAGCAGTACTTC
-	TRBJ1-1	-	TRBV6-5	CASSYTGFGTEAFF	TGTGCCAGCAGCTATACAGGTTTCGGCACTGAAGCTTTCTTT
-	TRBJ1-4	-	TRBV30	CAWSGTGEKLFF	TGTGCCTGGAGCGGGACGGGTGAAAAACTGTTTTTT
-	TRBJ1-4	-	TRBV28	CASSLLGREKLFF	TGTGCCAGCAGTTTATTGGGGCGTGAAAAACTGTTTTTT
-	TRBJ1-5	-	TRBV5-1	CASSLLGGRNQPQHF	TGCGCCAGCAGCTTGTTAGGGGGGAGAAATCAGCCCCAGCATTTT
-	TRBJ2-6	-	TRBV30	CAWSVTGAGANVLTF	TGTGCCTGGAGTGTAACGGGGGCTGGGGCCAACGTCCTGACTTTC
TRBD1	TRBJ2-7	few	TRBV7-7	CASSFRDSSYEQYF	TGTGCCAGCAGCTTCCGGGACAGTTCCTACGAGCAGTACTTC
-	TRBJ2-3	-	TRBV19	CASSTTGSNYYTQYF	TGTGCCAGTAGTACAACGGGGAGCAATTACTATACGCAGTATTTT
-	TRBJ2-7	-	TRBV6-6	CASSYPQQDGGKQYF	TGTGCCAGCAGTTACCCTCAACAGGACGGAGGCAAGCAGTACTTC
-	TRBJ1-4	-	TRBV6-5	CASSYGTQPEKLFF	TGTGCCAGCAGTTACGGTACGCAACCTGAAAAACTGTTTTTT
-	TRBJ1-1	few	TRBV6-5	CASSYSGRYTEAFF	TGTGCCAGCAGTTACTCCGGGCGGTACACTGAAGCTTTCTTT
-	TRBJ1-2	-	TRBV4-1	CASSQANYGYTF	TGCGCCAGCAGCCAAGCGAACTATGGCTACACCTTC
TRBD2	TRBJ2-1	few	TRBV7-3	CASSLTWGTSGYNEQFF	TGTGCCAGCAGCTTAACATGGGGGACTAGCGGTTACAATGAGCAGTTCTTC
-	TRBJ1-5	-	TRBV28	CASSPYTGMIPQHF	TGTGCCAGCAGTCCCTATACAGGGATGATTCCCCAGCATTTT
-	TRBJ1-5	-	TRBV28	CASSLTQSNQPQHF	TGTGCCAGCAGTTTAACACAGAGCAATCAGCCCCAGCATTTT
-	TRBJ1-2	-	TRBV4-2	CASSARDLRGGGYTF	TGTGCCAGCAGCGCCCGGGATCTGAGGGGCGGTGGCTACACCTTC